These T cell receptor beta chains were read from a single sample in a study of OX40 agonist ivuxolimab in advanced cancers. The method was immunoSEQ multiplex PCR; TCRdb's version includes in-frame clones alone and lacks a portion of them. The data contain 13,000 to 15,000 clones, about 90% of them singletons. The sequencing here drew on CD4+ or CD8+ T cells sorted from blood, taken in a trial of the OX40 agonist ivuxolimab. The receptors here all came from an adult with an advanced solid tumor such as melanoma, head and neck, liver or kidney cancer. Both conserved end residues are trimmed from each CDR3. D genes are given only for firm matches.

d_call	cdr3_length	j_call	v_call	cdr3_aa
NA	13	TRBJ1-2	TRBV5-6	ASSLTPGSLYGYT
TRBD1	11	TRBJ2-1	TRBV5-8	ASSFWDSNEQF
NA	11	TRBJ2-7	TRBV5-4	ASSLQFSYEQY
TRBD2	13	TRBJ2-7	TRBV29-1	SVEDRAGAPYEQY
NA	14	TRBJ2-7	TRBV11-2	ASSPLPRQNSYEQY
TRBD2	11	TRBJ2-5	TRBV25-1	ASSPGGGETQY
TRBD2	14	TRBJ2-1	TRBV7-6	ASSLALAGIYNEQF
TRBD1	14	TRBJ1-4	TRBV7-9	ASSLSLGTDYEKLF
NA	9	TRBJ2-1	TRBV5-5	ASSFYNEQF
TRBD2	11	TRBJ2-7	TRBV10-3	ATTGGAGYEQY
NA	11	TRBJ2-1	TRBV2	ASIGGGYNEQF
TRBD1	13	TRBJ2-7	TRBV7-8	ASSMTGDLTHEQY
NA	13	TRBJ2-7	TRBV5-6	ASSLEGGRANEQY
TRBD2	13	TRBJ2-3	TRBV6-4	ASSVLAGDPDTQY
NA	11	TRBJ2-3	TRBV5-1	ASSWDSTDTQY
NA	13	TRBJ1-2	TRBV5-6	ASSSPTSGVDGYT
NA	12	TRBJ2-1	TRBV4-1	ASSQIMWAHEQF
NA	13	TRBJ1-2	TRBV5-5	ASHHRDKRRYGYT
NA	14	TRBJ2-1	TRBV28	ASSLPTGRGGNEQF
NA	12	TRBJ1-6	TRBV4-2	ASSQDGPNSPLH
TRBD2	14	TRBJ2-5	TRBV7-2	ASSLWLAGGGETQY
TRBD1	13	TRBJ2-3	TRBV6-5	ASSYLDRGTDTQY
NA	14	TRBJ2-7	TRBV19	ASSIDSGTPSYEQY
NA	11	TRBJ1-2	TRBV19	ASSMYYDHGYT
NA	11	TRBJ2-1	TRBV6-5	ASSYSGPNEQF
NA	13	TRBJ2-1	TRBV6-5	ASSYGGDTYNEQF
NA	13	TRBJ2-2	TRBV19	ASSIAPGAAGELF
NA	15	TRBJ1-4	TRBV9	ASSVGSAGTTNEKLF
NA	12	NA	TRBV28	ASSGAGSSYEQY
NA	14	TRBJ1-1	TRBV5-6	ASSFQTDPAGTEAF
NA	11	TRBJ2-7	TRBV5-1	ASSPATEYEQY
TRBD1	12	TRBJ1-5	TRBV28	ASRTTGYGQPQH
TRBD2	15	TRBJ2-7	TRBV15	ATSRDRGSGRAGEQY
NA	12	TRBJ2-1	TRBV27	ASSLAGAGNEQF
NA	13	TRBJ1-1	TRBV28	ASSLIAGLTTEAF
NA	14	TRBJ2-1	TRBV7-3	ASPNASREFKDEQF
TRBD1	12	TRBJ2-7	TRBV9	ARDGDRGSYEQY
TRBD2	12	TRBJ2-7	TRBV9	ASSGRDYSYEQY
NA	10	TRBJ2-5	TRBV7-2	ADDGAEETQY
TRBD2	15	TRBJ2-1	TRBV27	ASSSTSKSGSYNEQF
NA	10	TRBJ1-1	TRBV5-1	ASSSSPGEAF
TRBD2	12	TRBJ2-7	TRBV9	ASSPGTSSYEQY
NA	12	TRBJ1-5	TRBV10-2	ASSESQSGQPQH
NA	12	TRBJ2-7	TRBV7-8	ASSSSSRAYEQY
NA	11	TRBJ2-2	TRBV9	ASRLGNTGELF